The entry below gives a single T cell receptor beta chain sequence along with its context. How the authors handled the data: Cell counts per sample came from amplifying reference gene primers. The assay was immunoSEQ multiplex PCR, and TCRdb's table has in-frame clones only and misses some. The D gene and trimming were derived from the DNA, and the V and J assignments and clone size from that table. The sample includes 100,000 to 150,000 clones, 80% to 85% of them seen just once. The CDR3 length is 14 residues. Germline lookup yields CDR1 SGHTA and CDR2 FQGNSA. The V end was cut by 6 bases, the J end by 5 bases, with 17 bases between. The sample belongs to a study of blood T cell repertoires in COVID-19. As for the study in general: From the United States, Italy and Spain came samples of acute and convalescent COVID-19. T cells, B-cell-depleted T cells, or PBMCs supplied cDNA or gDNA.

The sequencing input was peripheral blood. This rearrangement joins TRBV7-2 to TRBJ2-7; D may be TRBD2 (5 bases). This clonotype originated in a woman in her forties or fifties with acute or convalescent COVID-19. CDR3 DNA: TGTGCCAGCAGGGGCTCGGGGATCCTCAACGAGCAGTACTTC. Residues: CASRGSGILNEQYF.